This note documents a single T cell receptor beta chain sequence. Its antigen remains unknown. The germline V and J ends were trimmed by 4 bases and 6 bases, with 21 bases remaining between them. Germline V gene lookup returns CDR1 SQVTM and CDR2 ANQGSEA. The CDR3 spans 15 residues. This sample is part of a study of cytomegalovirus exposure and HLA in healthy donors. Study-level information: According to later analysis, the same platform produced the 120 validation and several hundred first-cohort repertoires. Study-wide results and caveats: In vitro experiments confirmed that three CMV-associated chains were specific for CMV antigens.

Here immunoSEQ multiplex PCR was the method, and the copy in TCRdb shows in-frame clones only, minus some. The table records about 84,000 clones, just over 90% of them present only once. Sequencing used PBMCs. This sequence was found in a man aged 30-40 years in good health and CMV-seronegative. J is TRBJ2-5 and V is TRBV29-1, with unresolved D. The CDR3 DNA reads as TGCAGCGTTGTAGGTTCGACGACTGGAGAGAAGACCCAGTACTTC. Protein sequence: CSVVGSTTGEKTQYF.